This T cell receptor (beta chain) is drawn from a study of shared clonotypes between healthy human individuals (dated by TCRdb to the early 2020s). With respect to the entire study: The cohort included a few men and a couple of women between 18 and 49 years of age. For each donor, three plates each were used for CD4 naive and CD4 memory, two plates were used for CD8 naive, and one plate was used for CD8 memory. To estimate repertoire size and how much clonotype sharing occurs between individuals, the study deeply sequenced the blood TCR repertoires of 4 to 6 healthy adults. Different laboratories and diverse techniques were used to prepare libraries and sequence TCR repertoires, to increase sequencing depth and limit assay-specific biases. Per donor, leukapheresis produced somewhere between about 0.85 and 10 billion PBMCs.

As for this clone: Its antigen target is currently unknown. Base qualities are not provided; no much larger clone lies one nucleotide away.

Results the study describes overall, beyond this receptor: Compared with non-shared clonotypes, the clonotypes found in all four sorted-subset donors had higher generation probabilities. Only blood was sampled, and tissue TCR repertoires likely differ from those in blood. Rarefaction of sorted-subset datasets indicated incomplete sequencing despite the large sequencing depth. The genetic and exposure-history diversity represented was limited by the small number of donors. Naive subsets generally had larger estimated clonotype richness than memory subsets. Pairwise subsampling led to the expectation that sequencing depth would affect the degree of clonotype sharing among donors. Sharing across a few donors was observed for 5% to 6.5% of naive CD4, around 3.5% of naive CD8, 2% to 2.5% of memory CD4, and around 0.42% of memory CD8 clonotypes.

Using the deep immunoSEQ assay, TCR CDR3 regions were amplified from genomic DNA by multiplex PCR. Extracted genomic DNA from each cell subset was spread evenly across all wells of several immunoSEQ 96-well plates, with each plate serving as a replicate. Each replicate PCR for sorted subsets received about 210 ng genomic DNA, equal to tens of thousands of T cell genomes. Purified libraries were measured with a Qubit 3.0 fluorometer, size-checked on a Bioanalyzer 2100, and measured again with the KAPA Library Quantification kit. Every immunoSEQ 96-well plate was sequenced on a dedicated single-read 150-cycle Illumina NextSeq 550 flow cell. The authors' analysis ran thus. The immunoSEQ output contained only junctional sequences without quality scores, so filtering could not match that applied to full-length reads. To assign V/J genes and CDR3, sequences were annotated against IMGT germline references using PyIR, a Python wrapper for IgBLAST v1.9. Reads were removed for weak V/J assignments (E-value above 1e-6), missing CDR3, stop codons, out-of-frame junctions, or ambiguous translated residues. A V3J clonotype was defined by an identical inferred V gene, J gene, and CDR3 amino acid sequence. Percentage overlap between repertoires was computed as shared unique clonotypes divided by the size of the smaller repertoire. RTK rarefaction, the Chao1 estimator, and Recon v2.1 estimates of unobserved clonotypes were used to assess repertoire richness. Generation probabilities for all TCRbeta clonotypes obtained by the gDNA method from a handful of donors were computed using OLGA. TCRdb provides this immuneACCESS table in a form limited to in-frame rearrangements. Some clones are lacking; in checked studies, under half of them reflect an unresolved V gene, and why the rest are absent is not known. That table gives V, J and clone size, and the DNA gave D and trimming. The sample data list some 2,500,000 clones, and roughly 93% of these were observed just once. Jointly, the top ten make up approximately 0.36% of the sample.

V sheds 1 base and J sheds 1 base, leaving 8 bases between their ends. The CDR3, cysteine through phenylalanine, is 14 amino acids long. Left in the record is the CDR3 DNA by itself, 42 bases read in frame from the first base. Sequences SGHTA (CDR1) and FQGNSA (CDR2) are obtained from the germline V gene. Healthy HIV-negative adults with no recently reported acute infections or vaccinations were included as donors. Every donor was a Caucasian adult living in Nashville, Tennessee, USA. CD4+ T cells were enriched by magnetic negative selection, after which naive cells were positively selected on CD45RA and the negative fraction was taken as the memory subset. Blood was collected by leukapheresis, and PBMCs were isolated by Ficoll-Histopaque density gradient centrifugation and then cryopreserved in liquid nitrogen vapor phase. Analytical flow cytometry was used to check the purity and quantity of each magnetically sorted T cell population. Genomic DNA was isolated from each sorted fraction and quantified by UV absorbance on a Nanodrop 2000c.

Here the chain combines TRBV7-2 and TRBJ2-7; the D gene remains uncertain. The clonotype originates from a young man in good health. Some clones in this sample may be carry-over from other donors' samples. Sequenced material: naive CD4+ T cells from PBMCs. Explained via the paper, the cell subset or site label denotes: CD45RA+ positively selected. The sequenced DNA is TGTGCCAGCAGCTTAGGGTATTCGTCCTACGAGCAGTACTTC. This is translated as CASSLGYSSYEQYF. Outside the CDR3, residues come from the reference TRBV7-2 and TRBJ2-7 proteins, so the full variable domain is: GAGVSQSPSNKVTEKGKDVELRCDPISGHTALYWYRQSLGQGLEFLIYFQGNSAPDKSGLPSDRFSAERTGGSVSTLTIQRTQQEDSAVYLCASSLGYSSYEQYFGPGTRLTVT.